This T cell receptor beta chain was documented in a study of blood T cell repertoires in COVID-19. From germline, CDR1 is SNHLY and CDR2 FYNNEI. Trimming shortened V by 7 bases and J by 2 bases, and 17 bases separated the two germline ends. CDR3 size: 15 residues. TCRdb keeps only in-frame clones here, not all; method: immunoSEQ multiplex PCR. Among about 110,000 clones listed, roughly two thirds were seen once. The TCR originated in a human donor with acute or convalescent COVID-19. The donor label of this sample is uncertain. The gene calls are TRBV2 and TRBJ2-5, with TRBD2 as a possible D gene (6 bases). Sequencing was performed on peripheral blood. The CDR3 nucleotides are TGTGCCAGCAACTTGGCCGGGAGCCCGCAAGAGACCCAGTACTTC. It translates to CASNLAGSPQETQYF.